These 9 T cell receptor beta chains were sequenced from one sample in a study of cytomegalovirus exposure and HLA in healthy donors. 60 Vbeta and 13 Jbeta primers were used in PCR. Method: immunoSEQ multiplex PCR; TCRdb's copy keeps in-frame clones and lacks some. The sample contains approximately 120,000 clones, about 80% of which appear only once. Sample: PBMCs. All receptors come from a woman between 50 and 59 years old in good health and CMV-seropositive.

This clone was counted only a few times. J is TRBJ2-1 and V is TRBV5-1; maybe TRBD1 (5 bases). The CDR3 consists of 16 residues. The V end lost 4 bases, the J end lost 5 bases, and 19 bases lay between the germline ends. Germline CDR1 reads SGHRS; CDR2 reads YFSETQ. The CDR3 DNA reads TGCGCCAGCAGCCTCGACAGCCGTTGGGGCCACAATGAGCAGTTCTTC. Amino acids: CASSLDSRWGHNEQFF. The full variable domain, rest sourced from reference TRBV5-1 and TRBJ2-1, is KAGVTQTPRYLIKTRGQQVTLSCSPISGHRSVSWYQQTPGQGLQFLFEYFSETQRNKGNFPGRFSGRQFSNSRSEMNVSTLELGDSALYLCASSLDSRWGHNEQFFGPGTRLTVL.

This chain connects TRBV9 to TRBJ2-3; TRBD2 matches at 8 bases. Germline CDR1 SGDLS, CDR2 YYNGEE. CDR3 length: 15 amino acids. With V trimmed by 0 bases and J by 4 bases, 4 bases remained unmatched. CDR3 loop: CASSVVGRGSDTQYF. The CDR3 DNA reads as TGTGCCAGCAGCGTAGTCGGGAGGGGATCAGATACGCAGTATTTT.

The rearrangement links TRBV7-3 to TRBJ1-6; D uncertain. CDR3 length: 14 amino acids. V shed 1 base and J shed 7 bases, with 8 bases lying between them. Looked up from germline, CDR1 is SGHTA and CDR2 is FQGTGA. Here the CDR3 reads CASSLNGGNSPLHF. The CDR3 nucleotides read TGTGCCAGCAGCTTAAATGGTGGCAATTCACCCCTCCACTTT. Using reference TRBV7-3 and TRBJ1-6 for the parts outside the CDR3, the full variable domain is GAGVSQTPSNKVTEKGKYVELRCDPISGHTALYWYRQSLGQGPEFLIYFQGTGAADDSGLPNDRFFAVRPEGSVSTLKIQRTERGDSAVYLCASSLNGGNSPLHFGNGTRLTVT.

The J gene is TRBJ2-7, the V gene TRBV5-1; maybe TRBD2 (6 bases). With 0 bases removed from V and 2 bases from J, the gap between germline ends came to 15 bases. Germline V gene data show CDR1 as SGHRS and CDR2 as YFSETQ. This CDR3 has 16 amino acids. CDR3 nucleotides: TGCGCCAGCAGCTTGGCCGGGATGTCTAGCGCCTACGAGCAGTACTTC. The encoded protein is CASSLAGMSSAYEQYF.

The CDR3 spells CASSVSSGRQETQYF. The DNA of the CDR3 is TGTGCCAGCAGCGTCTCTAGCGGGAGGCAAGAGACCCAGTACTTC. The chain combines TRBV9 with TRBJ2-5; 11 positions match TRBD2. Germline assignment: CDR1 SGDLS and CDR2 YYNGEE. The CDR3 is 15 residues long. V lost 2 bases and J lost 2; bases outside the gene matches: 2.

The chain employs TRBV7-9 and TRBJ2-3; 7 bases line up with TRBD1. Looked up from germline, CDR1 is SEHNR and CDR2 is FQNEAQ (reference sequence). Losses at the gene ends were 8 bases for V and 4 bases for J; bases not matched to a gene: 9. CDR3 size: 14 residues. CDR3 DNA sequence: TGTGCCAGCTCGTCTACAGGGACAGCAGATACGCAGTATTTT. This translates into CASSSTGTADTQYF.

This clone was picked up a small number of times. This chain joins TRBV10-3 and TRBJ2-7; D is perhaps TRBD2 (6 bases). Germline V gives CDR1 ENHRY, CDR2 SYGVKD. Trimming took off 6 bases at V and 1 base at J, with 10 bases between the two ends. The CDR3 extends over 13 amino acids. The CDR3 loop is CAISGTPSYEQYF. For the CDR3, the DNA is TGTGCCATCAGCGGGACTCCTTCCTACGAGCAGTACTTC.

V and J are TRBV5-6 and TRBJ2-7; TRBD2 is a possible D gene (6 bases). CDR1 and CDR2 (germline): SGHDT, YYEEEE. V gave up 2 bases and J gave up 2 bases, with 11 bases separating them. The CDR3 runs to 14 residues. CDR3 region: CASSFLSGPYEQYF. CDR3 sequence (DNA): TGTGCCAGCAGCTTCCTTAGCGGACCCTACGAGCAGTACTTC.

This chain joins TRBV27 and TRBJ2-5; 7 bases match TRBD1. Trimming at V came to 2 bases and at J to 10 bases, leaving 7 bases not matched to a gene. The CDR3 totals 13 residues. Germline CDR1 reads MNHEY; CDR2 reads SMNVEV (reference sequence). The CDR3 bases are TGTGCCAGCAGTTTACGACAGGGCCTGATCCAGTACTTC. Its translation: CASSLRQGLIQYF.